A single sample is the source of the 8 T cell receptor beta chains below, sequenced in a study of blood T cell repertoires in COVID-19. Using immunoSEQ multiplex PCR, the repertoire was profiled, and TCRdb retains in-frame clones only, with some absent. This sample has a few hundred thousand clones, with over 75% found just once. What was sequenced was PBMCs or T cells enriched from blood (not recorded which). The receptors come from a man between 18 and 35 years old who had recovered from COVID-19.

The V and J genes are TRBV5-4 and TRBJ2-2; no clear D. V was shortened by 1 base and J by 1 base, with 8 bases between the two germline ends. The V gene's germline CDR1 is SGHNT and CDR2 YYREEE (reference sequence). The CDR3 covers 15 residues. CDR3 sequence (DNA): TGTGCCAGCAGCTTGACCACGGTGAACACCGGGGAGCTGTTTTTT. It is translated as CASSLTTVNTGELFF.

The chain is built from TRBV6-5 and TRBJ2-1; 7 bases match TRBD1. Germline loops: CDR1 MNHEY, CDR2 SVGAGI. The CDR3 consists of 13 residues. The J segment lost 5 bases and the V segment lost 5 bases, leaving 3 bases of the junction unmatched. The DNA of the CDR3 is TGTGCCAGCAGTATCGGGACAGACAATGAGCAGTTCTTC. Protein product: CASSIGTDNEQFF.

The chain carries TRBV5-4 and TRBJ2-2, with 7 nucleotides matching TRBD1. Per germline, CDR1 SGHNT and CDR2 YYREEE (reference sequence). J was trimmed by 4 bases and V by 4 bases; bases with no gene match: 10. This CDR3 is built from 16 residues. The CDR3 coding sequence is TGTGCCAGCAGCACAAAACCGGGACAGTTCACCGGGGAGCTGTTTTTT. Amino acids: CASSTKPGQFTGELFF.

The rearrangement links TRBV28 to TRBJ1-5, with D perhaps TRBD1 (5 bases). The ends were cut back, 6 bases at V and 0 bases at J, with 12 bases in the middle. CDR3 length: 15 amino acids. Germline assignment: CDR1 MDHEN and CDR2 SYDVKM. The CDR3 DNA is TGTGCCAGCAGCATCCGACAGTATAGCAATCAGCCCCAGCATTTT. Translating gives CASSIRQYSNQPQHF. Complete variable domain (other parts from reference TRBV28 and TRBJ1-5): DVKVTQSSRYLVKRTGEKVFLECVQDMDHENMFWYRQDPGLGLRLIYFSYDVKMKEKGDIPEGYSVSREKKERFSLILESASTNQTSMYLCASSIRQYSNQPQHFGDGTRLSIL.

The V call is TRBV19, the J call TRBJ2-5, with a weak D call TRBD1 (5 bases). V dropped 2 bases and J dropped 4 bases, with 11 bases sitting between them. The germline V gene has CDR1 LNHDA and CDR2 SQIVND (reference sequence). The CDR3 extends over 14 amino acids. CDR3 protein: CASSIMAGLETQYF. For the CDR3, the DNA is TGTGCCAGTAGTATAATGGCAGGGCTAGAGACCCAGTACTTC.

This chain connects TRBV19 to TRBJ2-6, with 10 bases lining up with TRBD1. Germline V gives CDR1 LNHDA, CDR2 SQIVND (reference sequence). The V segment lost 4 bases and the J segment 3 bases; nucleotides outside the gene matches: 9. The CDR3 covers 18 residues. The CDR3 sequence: CASSSHGQGELGANVLTF. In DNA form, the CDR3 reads TGTGCCAGTAGTAGCCATGGACAGGGGGAGCTTGGGGCCAACGTCCTGACTTTC. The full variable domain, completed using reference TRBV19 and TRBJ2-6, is DGGITQSPKYLFRKEGQNVTLSCEQNLNHDAMYWYRQDPGQGLRLIYYSQIVNDFQKGDIAEGYSVSREKKESFPLTVTSAQKNPTAFYLCASSSHGQGELGANVLTFGAGSRLTVL.

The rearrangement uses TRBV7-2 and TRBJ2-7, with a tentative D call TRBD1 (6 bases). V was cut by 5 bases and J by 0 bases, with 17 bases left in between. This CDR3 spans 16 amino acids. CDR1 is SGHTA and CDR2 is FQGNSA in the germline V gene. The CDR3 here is CASSRPIGQFSYEQYF. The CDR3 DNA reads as TGTGCCAGCAGCCGCCCCATCGGACAGTTCTCCTACGAGCAGTACTTC. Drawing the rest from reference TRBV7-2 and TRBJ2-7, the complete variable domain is GAGVSQSPSNKVTEKGKDVELRCDPISGHTALYWYRQSLGQGLEFLIYFQGNSAPDKSGLPSDRFSAERTGGSVSTLTIQRTQQEDSAVYLCASSRPIGQFSYEQYFGPGTRLTVT.

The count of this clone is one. The CDR3 sequence is CASSGQTYNEQFF. The CDR3 nucleotides read TGTGCCAGCAGCGGGCAAACCTACAATGAGCAGTTCTTC. The V and J genes are TRBV3-1 (or the pseudogene TRBV3-2) and TRBJ2-1, with D uncertain. CDR1 and CDR2 from the germline V gene are LGHDT and YNNKEL (reference sequence). This CDR3 spans 13 amino acids. The V and J ends lost 5 bases and 2 bases respectively, with 7 bases between them.